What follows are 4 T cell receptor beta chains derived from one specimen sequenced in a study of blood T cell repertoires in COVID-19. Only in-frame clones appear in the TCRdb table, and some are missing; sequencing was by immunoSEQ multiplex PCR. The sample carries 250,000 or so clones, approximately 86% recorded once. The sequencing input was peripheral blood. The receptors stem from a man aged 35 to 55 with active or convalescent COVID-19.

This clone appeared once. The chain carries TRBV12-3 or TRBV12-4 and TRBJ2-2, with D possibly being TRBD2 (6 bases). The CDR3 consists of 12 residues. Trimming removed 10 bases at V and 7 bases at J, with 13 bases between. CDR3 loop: CATPGGIGELFF. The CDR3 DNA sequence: TGTGCCACCCCCGGGGGTATCGGGGAGCTGTTTTTT.

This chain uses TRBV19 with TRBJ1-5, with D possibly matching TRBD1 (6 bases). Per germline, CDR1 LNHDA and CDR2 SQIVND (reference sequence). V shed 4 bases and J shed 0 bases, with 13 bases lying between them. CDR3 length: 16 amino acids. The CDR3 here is CASSTTRGNSNQPQHF. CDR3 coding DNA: TGTGCCAGTAGTACAACTAGGGGGAATAGCAATCAGCCCCAGCATTTT.

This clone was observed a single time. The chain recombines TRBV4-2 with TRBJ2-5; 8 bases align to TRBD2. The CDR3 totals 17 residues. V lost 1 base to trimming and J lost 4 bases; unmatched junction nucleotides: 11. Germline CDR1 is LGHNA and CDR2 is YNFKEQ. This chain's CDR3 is CASSQVGAGAEGETQYF. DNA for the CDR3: TGTGCCAGCAGCCAAGTAGGAGCGGGGGCGGAGGGAGAGACCCAGTACTTC.

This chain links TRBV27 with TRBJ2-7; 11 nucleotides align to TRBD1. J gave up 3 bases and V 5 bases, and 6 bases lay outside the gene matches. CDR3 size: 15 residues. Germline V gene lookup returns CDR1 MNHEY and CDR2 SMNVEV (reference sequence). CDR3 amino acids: CASSRGTGGIYEQYF. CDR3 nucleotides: TGTGCCAGCAGTCGAGGGACAGGGGGTATCTACGAGCAGTACTTC.